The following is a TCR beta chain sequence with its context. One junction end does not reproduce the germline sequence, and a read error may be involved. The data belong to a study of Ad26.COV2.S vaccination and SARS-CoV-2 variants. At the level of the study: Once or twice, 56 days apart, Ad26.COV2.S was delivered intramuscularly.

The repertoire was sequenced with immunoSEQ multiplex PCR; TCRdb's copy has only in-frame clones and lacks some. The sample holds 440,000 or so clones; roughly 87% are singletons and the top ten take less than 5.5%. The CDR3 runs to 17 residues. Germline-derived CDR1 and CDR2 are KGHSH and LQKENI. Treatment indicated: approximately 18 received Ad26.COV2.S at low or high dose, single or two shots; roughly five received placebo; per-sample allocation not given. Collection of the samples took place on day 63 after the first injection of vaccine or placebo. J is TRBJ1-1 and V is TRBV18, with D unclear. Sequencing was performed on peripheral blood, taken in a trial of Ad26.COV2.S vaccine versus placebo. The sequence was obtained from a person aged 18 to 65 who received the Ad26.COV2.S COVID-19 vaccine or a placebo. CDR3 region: CASSPQAQLGMNTESFF. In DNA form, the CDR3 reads TGTGCCAGCTCACCACAGGCCCAGTTGGGGATGAACACTGAATCTTTCTTT.